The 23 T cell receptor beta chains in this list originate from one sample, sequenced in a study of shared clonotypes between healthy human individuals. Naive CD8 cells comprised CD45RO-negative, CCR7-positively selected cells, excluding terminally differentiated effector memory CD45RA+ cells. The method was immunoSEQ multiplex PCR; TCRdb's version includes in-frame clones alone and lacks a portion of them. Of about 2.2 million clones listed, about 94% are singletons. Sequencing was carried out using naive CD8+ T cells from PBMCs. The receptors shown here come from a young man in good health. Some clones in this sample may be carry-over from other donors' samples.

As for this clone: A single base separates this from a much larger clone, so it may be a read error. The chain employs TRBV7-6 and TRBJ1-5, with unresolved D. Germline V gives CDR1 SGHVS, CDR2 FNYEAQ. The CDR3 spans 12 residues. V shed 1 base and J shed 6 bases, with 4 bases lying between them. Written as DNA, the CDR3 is TGTGCCAGCAGCTTAGAGGGTCAGCCCCAGCATTTT. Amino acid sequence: CASSLEGQPQHF. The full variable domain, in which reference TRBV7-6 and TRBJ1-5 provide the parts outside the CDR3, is GAGVSQSPRYKVTKRGQDVALRCDPISGHVSLYWYRQALGQGPEFLTYFNYEAQQDKSGLPNDRFSAERPEGSISTLTIQRTEQRDSAMYRCASSLEGQPQHFGDGTRLSIL.

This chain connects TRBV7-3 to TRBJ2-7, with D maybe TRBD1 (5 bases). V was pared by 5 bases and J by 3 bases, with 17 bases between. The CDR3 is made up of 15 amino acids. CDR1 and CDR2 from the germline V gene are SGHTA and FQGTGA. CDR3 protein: CASSHDSSPIYEQYF. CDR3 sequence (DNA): TGTGCCAGCAGCCATGACAGCTCCCCCATCTACGAGCAGTACTTC.

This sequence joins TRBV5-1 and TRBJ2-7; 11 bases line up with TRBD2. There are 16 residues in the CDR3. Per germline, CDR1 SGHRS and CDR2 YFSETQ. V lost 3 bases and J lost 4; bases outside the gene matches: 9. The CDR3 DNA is TGCGCCAGCAGCTACGCCGCGGGACTAGCGGTTTACGAGCAGTACTTC. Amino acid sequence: CASSYAAGLAVYEQYF.

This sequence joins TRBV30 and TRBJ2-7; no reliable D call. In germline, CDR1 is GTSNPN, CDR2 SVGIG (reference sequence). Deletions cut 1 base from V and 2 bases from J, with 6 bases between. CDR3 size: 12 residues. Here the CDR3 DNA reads TGTGCCTGGAGTGACACTGCCTACGAGCAGTACTTC. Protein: CAWSDTAYEQYF.

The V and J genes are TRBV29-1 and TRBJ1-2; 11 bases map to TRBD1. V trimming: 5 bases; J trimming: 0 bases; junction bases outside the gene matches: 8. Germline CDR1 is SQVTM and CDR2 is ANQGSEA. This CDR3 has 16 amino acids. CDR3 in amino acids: CSVYRTGGATNYGYTF. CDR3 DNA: TGCAGCGTTTATCGGACAGGGGGCGCAACTAACTATGGCTACACCTTC.

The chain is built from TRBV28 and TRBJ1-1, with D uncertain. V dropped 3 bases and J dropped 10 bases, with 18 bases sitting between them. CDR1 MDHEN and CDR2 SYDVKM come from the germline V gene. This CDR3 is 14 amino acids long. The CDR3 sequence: CASSFTPYREGAFF. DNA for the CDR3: TGTGCCAGCAGTTTCACCCCGTATCGGGAGGGAGCTTTCTTT.

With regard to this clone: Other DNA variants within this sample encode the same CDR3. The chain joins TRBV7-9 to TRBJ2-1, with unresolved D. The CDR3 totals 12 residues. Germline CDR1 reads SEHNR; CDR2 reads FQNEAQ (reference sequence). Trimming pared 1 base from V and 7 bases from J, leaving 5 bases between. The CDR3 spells CASSLDGNEQFF. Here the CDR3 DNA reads TGTGCCAGCAGCTTAGACGGTAATGAGCAGTTCTTC.

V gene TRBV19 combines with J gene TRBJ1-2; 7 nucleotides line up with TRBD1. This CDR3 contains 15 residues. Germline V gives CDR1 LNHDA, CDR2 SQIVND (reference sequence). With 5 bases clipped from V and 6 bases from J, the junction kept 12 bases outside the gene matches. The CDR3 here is CASSPVPGGVDGYTF. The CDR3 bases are TGTGCCAGTAGTCCCGTCCCAGGGGGGGTGGATGGCTACACCTTC.

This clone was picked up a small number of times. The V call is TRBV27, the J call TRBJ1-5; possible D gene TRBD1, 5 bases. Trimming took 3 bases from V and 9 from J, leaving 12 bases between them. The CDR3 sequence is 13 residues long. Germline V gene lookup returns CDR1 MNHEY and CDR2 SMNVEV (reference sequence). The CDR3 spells CASSLAGGWPQHF. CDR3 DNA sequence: TGTGCCAGCAGTTTGGCGGGGGGGTGGCCCCAGCATTTT.

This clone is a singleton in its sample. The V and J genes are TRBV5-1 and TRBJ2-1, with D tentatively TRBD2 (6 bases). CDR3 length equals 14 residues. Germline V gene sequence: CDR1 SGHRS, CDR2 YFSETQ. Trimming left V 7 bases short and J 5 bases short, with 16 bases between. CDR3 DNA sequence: TGCGCCAGCGCCACCTGGGCGGGAAACAATGAGCAGTTCTTC. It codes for CASATWAGNNEQFF.

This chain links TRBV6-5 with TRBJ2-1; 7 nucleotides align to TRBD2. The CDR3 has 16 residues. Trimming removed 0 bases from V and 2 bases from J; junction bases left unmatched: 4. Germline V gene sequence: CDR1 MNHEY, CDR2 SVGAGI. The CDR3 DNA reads TGTGCCAGCAGTTACTCAACTAGCGACCCCTACAATGAGCAGTTCTTC. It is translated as CASSYSTSDPYNEQFF.

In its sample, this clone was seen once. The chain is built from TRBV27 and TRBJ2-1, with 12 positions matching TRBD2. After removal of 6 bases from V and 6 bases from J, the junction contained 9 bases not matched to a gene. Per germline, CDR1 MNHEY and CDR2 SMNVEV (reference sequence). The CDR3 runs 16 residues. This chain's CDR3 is CASRLAGGLYGNEQFF. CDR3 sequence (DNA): TGTGCCAGCAGACTAGCGGGAGGCCTTTATGGCAATGAGCAGTTCTTC.

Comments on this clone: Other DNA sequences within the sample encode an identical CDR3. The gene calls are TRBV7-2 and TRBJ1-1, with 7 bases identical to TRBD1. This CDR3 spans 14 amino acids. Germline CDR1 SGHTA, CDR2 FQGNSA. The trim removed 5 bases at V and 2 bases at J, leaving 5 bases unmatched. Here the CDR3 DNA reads TGTGCCAGCAGCCCCCGGACAGGAAACACTGAAGCTTTCTTT. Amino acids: CASSPRTGNTEAFF.

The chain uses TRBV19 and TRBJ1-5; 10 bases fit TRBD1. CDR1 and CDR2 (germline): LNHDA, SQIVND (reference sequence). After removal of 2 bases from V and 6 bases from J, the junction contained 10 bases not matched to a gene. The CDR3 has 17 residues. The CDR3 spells CASSIKTGGMLAQPQHF. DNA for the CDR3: TGTGCCAGTAGTATAAAGACAGGGGGCATGCTGGCTCAGCCCCAGCATTTT.

The CDR3 coding sequence is TGTGCCAGCAGTTTAAGCAGGGGTAGCGACGAGCAGTACTTC. It encodes CASSLSRGSDEQYF. The chain uses TRBV28 and TRBJ2-7, with D perhaps TRBD1 (6 bases). Trimming pared 2 bases from V and 5 bases from J, leaving 13 bases between. From germline, CDR1 is MDHEN and CDR2 SYDVKM. This CDR3 region has 14 residues.

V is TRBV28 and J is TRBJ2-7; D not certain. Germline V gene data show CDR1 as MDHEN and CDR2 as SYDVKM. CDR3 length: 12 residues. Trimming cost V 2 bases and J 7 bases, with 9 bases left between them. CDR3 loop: CASSLGVMEQYF. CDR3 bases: TGTGCCAGCAGTTTAGGGGTCATGGAGCAGTACTTC.

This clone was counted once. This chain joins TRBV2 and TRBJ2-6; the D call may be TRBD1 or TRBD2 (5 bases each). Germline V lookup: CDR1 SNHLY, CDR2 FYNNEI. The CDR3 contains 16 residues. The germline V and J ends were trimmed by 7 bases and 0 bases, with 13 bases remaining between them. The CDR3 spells CASIGDGYSGANVLTF. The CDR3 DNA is TGTGCCAGCATCGGGGACGGCTACTCTGGGGCCAACGTCCTGACTTTC. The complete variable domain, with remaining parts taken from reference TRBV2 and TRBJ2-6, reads EPEVTQTPSHQVTQMGQEVILRCVPISNHLYFYWYRQILGQKVEFLVSFYNNEISEKSEIFDDQFSVERPDGSNFTLKIRSTKLEDSAMYFCASIGDGYSGANVLTFGAGSRLTVL.

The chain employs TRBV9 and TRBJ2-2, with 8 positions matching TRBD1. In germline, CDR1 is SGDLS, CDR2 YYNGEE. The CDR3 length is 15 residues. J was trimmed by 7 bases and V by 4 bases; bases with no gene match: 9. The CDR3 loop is CASSPRTGPGGELFF. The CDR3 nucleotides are TGTGCCAGCAGCCCGAGGACAGGGCCGGGCGGGGAGCTGTTTTTT. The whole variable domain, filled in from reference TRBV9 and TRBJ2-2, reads DSGVTQTPKHLITATGQRVTLRCSPRSGDLSVYWYQQSLDQGLQFLIQYYNGEERAKGNILERFSAQQFPDLHSELNLSSLELGDSALYFCASSPRTGPGGELFFGEGSRLTVL.

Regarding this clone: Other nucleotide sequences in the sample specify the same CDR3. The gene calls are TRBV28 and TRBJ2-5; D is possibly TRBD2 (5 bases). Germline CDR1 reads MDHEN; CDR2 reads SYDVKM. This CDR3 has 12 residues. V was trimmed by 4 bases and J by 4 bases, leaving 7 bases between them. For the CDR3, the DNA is TGTGCCAGCAGTTCCGAGGGAGAGACCCAGTACTTC. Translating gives CASSSEGETQYF.

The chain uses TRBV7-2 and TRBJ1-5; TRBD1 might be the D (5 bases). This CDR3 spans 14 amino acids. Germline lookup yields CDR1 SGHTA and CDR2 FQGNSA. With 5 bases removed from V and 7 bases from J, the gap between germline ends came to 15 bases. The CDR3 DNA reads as TGTGCCAGCAGCCCTCTCGGGTGGGGGCAGCCCCAGCATTTT. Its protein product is CASSPLGWGQPQHF.

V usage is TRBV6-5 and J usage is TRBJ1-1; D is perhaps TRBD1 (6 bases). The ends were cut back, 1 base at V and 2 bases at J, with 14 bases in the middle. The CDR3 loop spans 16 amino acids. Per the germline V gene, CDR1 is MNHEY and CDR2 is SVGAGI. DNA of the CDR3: TGTGCCAGCAGTTACTTTATGGGGGCAACAAACACTGAAGCTTTCTTT. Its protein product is CASSYFMGATNTEAFF.

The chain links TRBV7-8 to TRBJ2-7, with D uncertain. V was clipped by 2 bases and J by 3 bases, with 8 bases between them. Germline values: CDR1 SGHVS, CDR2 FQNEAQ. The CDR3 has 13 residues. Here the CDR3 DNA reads TGTGCCAGCAGCTTATCCCTGGACTACGAGCAGTACTTC. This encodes CASSLSLDYEQYF.

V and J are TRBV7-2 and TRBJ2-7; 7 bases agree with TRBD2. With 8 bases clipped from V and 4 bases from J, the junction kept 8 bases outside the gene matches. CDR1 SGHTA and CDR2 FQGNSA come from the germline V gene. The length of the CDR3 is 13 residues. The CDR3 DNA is TGTGCCAGCGTCCGGGAGGACCGTTACGAGCAGTACTTC. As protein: CASVREDRYEQYF.